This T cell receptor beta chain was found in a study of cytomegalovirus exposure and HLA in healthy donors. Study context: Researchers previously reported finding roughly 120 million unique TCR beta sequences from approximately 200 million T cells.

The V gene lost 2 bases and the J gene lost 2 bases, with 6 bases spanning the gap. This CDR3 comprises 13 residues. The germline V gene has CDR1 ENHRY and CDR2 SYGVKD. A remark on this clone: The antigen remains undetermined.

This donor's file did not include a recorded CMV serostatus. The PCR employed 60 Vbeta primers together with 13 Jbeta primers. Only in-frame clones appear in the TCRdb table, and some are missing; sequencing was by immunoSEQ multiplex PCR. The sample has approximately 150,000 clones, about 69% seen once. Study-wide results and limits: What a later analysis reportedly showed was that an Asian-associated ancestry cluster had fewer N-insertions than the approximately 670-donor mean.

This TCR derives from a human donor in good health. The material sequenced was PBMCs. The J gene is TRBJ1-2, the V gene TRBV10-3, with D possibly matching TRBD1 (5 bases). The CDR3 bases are TGTGCCATCAGTGAGGACAGAAACTATGGCTACACCTTC. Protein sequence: CAISEDRNYGYTF.